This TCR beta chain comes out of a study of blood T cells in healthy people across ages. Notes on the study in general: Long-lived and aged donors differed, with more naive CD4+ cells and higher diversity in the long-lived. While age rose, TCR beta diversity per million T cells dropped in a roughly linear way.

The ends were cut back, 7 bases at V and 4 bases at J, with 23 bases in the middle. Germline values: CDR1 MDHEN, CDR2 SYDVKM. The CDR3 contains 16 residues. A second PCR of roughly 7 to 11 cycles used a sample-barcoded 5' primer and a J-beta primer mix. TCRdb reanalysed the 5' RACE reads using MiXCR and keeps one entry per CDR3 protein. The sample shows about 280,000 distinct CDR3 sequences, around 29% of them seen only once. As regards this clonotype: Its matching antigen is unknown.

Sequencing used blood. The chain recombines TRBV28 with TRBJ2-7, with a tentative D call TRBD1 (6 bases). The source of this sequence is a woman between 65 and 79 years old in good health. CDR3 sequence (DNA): TGTGCCAGCAACACATTAGGCCAGGGGTCCTCTTACGAGCAGTACTTC. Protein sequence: CASNTLGQGSSYEQYF.